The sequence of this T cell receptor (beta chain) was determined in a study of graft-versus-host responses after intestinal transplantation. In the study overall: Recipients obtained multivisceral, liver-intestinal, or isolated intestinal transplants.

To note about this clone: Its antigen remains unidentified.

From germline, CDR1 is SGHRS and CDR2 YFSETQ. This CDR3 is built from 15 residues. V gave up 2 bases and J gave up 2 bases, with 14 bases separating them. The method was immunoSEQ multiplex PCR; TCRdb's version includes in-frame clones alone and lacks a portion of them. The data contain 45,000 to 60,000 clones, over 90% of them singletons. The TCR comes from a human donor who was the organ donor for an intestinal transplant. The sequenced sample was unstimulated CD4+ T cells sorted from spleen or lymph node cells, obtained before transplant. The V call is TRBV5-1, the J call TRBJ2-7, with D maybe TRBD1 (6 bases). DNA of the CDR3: TGCGCCAGCAGCTTAACCCTGGGGGCCACCTACGAGCAGTACTTC. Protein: CASSLTLGATYEQYF.